This section outlines one TCR beta chain sequence together with its context. TCRdb re-analyzed the 5' RACE reads; it lists each CDR3 protein once, without DNA. In total, the table holds about 550,000 distinct CDR3 sequences. The record originates from a study of T cells expressing NK-cell markers. In germline, CDR1 is LGHDT, CDR2 YNNKEL (reference sequence). The CDR3 is made up of 15 amino acids. The sequenced material came from blood T cells: a sorted CD56 or NKG2C T cell subset, CD4+ or CD8+ T cells, or bulk PBMC T cells (not recorded which). The sequence was collected from a young man in good health. The J gene is TRBJ1-1, the V gene TRBV3-1; TCRdb's D gene call, TRBD1, goes unchecked for lack of DNA. CDR3 loop: CASSPLDRDGTEAFF.